Listed below are T cell receptor beta chains from one sample, sequenced in a study of T cells in Graves' hyperthyroidism and ophthalmopathy. TCRdb passed the multiplex PCR reads through MiXCR, listing each CDR3 protein once. The data contain hundreds of thousands of distinct CDR3 sequences, about 16% of them singletons. The specimen sequenced was blood. The receptors derive from a woman under 40 with Graves' hyperthyroidism. Each CDR3 is given with its conserved first and last residue. The D gene is left open where the match is weak. Expanded clones are given a class, and other clones once, few, many or no size at all.

d_call clone_size j_call v_call cdr3_nt cdr3_aa
TRBD1 few TRBJ2-7 TRBV7-2 TGTGCCAGCAGCGTGACAGGGGGTGGCTACGAGCAGTACTTC CASSVTGGGYEQYF
TRBD2 . TRBJ2-3 TRBV6-9 TGTGCCAGCAGTTACCCAGCGGGAGATGGCAGACGAACGCAGTATTTT CASSYPAGDGRRTQYF
TRBD2 few TRBJ2-1 TRBV18 TGTGCCAGCTCGCATACTAGCGGGAAGTTCAATGAGCAGTTCTTC CASSHTSGKFNEQFF
. many TRBJ2-2 TRBV13 TGTGCCAGCAGCTTAAGAGGCCGGACGCAGGGCACCGGGGAGCTGTTTTTT CASSLRGRTQGTGELFF
. many TRBJ2-5 TRBV20-1 TGCAGTGCTAGACTGGCCGGGATTGAAGAGACCCAGTACTTC CSARLAGIEETQYF
TRBD1 . TRBJ2-7 TRBV5-4 TGTGCCAGCAGCTTCATCGGGACAGGGGATAACGAGCAGTACTTC CASSFIGTGDNEQYF
TRBD2 many TRBJ2-7 TRBV20-1 TGCAGTGCACTAGCGGGAGGAACTGGAGCGGGCGAGCAGTACTTC CSALAGGTGAGEQYF
. many TRBJ2-7 TRBV7-9 TGTGCCAGCAGCTTTCTGGAGGACTACTCCTACGAGCAGTACTTC CASSFLEDYSYEQYF
. many TRBJ2-3 TRBV7-2 TGTGCCAGCCGGGACCACAACACAGATACGCAGTATTTT CASRDHNTDTQYF
. many TRBJ2-7 TRBV28 TGTGCCAGCTGGGACAGGACTAGAACTGACGAGCAGTACTTC CASWDRTRTDEQYF
. many TRBJ1-1 TRBV30 TGTGCCTGGAGTGATGGCAGGCCCACTGAAGCTTTCTTT CAWSDGRPTEAFF
. many TRBJ2-7 TRBV12-3/TRBV12-4 TGTGCCAGCGGGACCCGATACGAGCAGTACTTC CASGTRYEQYF
. many TRBJ2-5 TRBV2 TGTGCCAGCAGTGGTTCCCCGGTGGCCCAGTACTTC CASSGSPVAQYF
. many TRBJ1-2 TRBV27 TGTGCCAGCAGCCAAACCGGGACACGATACTATGGCTACACCTTC CASSQTGTRYYGYTF
. many TRBJ1-2 TRBV11-2 TGTGCCAGCAAAAGGGACAACTCCGTCTATGGCTACACCTTC CASKRDNSVYGYTF
. many TRBJ2-3 TRBV20-1 TGCAGTGCAGCAGTCGGCGGGGAGGCAGATACGCAGTATTTT CSAAVGGEADTQYF
TRBD2 many TRBJ2-7 TRBV6-2/TRBV6-3 TGTGCCAGCAGTCGACTAGCGGGGATCTACGAGCAGTACTTC CASSRLAGIYEQYF
TRBD2 . TRBJ2-3 TRBV4-1 TGCGCCAGCAGCCACTTAGGGAGGGCGGCAGATACGCAGTATTTT CASSHLGRAADTQYF
. . TRBJ2-2 TRBV11-3 TGTGCCAGCAGCTCAGCGGTCACTCTTACCGGGGAGCTGTTTTTT CASSSAVTLTGELFF
TRBD2 . TRBJ2-7 TRBV28 TGTGCCAGCAGGTCTAGCGGGGGCCTCGAGCAGTACTTC CASRSSGGLEQYF
. . TRBJ1-2 TRBV11-3 TGTGCCAGCAGCTTCTCCAACTCGCCTACCTTC CASSFSNSPTF
. . TRBJ2-3 TRBV18 TGTGCCAGCTCACCCCCTGCTAGCGGCACAGATACGCAGTATTTT CASSPPASGTDTQYF
TRBD1 . TRBJ1-1 TRBV29-1 TGCAGCGTACATGCGACAGGGGGCACTGAAGCTTTCTTT CSVHATGGTEAFF
. many TRBJ2-5 TRBV28 TGTGCCAGCAGGGAACTGGGATACCAACAAGAGACCCAGTACTTC CASRELGYQQETQYF
TRBD2 many TRBJ2-1 TRBV7-2 TGTGCCAGCAGTTTAGAGGCGGGAGGAACATACAATGAGCAGTTCTTC CASSLEAGGTYNEQFF
. few TRBJ1-4 TRBV30 TGTGCCTGGAGTGGTCCCCGGGCAGGGGCGAATGAAAAACTGTTTTTT CAWSGPRAGANEKLFF
TRBD2 few TRBJ2-4 TRBV5-5 TGTGCCAGCAGCTTGGGGACTAGCGGGAGTAAAGACATTCAGTACTTC CASSLGTSGSKDIQYF
. . TRBJ2-3 TRBV5-8 TGTGCCAGCAGCTTGGGTCGAATTAGCACAGATACGCAGTATTTT CASSLGRISTDTQYF
. few TRBJ2-7 TRBV6-5 TGTGCCAGCAGTTACAGATCAGGGGTCTACGAGCAGTACTTC CASSYRSGVYEQYF
. . TRBJ2-7 TRBV4-2 TGTGCCAGCAGCCAAGGGTTGCACGGGACGTCCTACGAGCAGTACTTC CASSQGLHGTSYEQYF
. few TRBJ2-3 TRBV20-1 TGCAGTGCTAACCCATTGAGAAGCGAACTGAGGGCAGATACGCAGTATTTT CSANPLRSELRADTQYF
. many TRBJ2-7 TRBV11-3 TGTGCCAGCAGCTTAGATTTCAGGAGCTCCTACGAGCAGTACTTC CASSLDFRSSYEQYF
. many TRBJ2-3 TRBV27 TGTGCCAGCAGTTGGAGGGGAAGCGGTAGCACAGATACGCAGTATTTT CASSWRGSGSTDTQYF
TRBD2 . TRBJ2-1 TRBV5-5 TGTGCCAGCAGCTTGGCCCGGCCGCGGGAGGAGCAGTTCTTC CASSLARPREEQFF
. few TRBJ2-3 TRBV5-6 TGTGCCAGCAGCTCCGGACTAACTACTAGCACAGATACGCAGTATTTT CASSSGLTTSTDTQYF
TRBD1 many TRBJ2-7 TRBV15 TGTGCCACCAGCGTAGGGACAGGGGGTTCCTACGAGCAGTACTTC CATSVGTGGSYEQYF
TRBD1 many TRBJ2-7 TRBV4-1 TGCGCCAGCAGCCAAGACCGTGGACAGGGCAGCAACGAGCAGTACTTC CASSQDRGQGSNEQYF
. . TRBJ1-5 TRBV19 TGTGCCAGTAAATTGGGACCCAATCAGCCCCAGCATTTT CASKLGPNQPQHF
. few TRBJ2-7 TRBV4-3 TGCGCCAGCAGCCAAGACACGGCGGGACGGAGCCTCTACGAGCAGTACTTC CASSQDTAGRSLYEQYF
TRBD2 few TRBJ2-1 TRBV11-3 TGTGCCAGCAGCTTAGCACCGGGAGGGCCGAAGTTCTTC CASSLAPGGPKFF
TRBD1 few TRBJ1-4 TRBV7-9 TGTGCCAGCAGCTTACGACAGGGGGTAAATGAAAAACTGTTTTTT CASSLRQGVNEKLFF
. many TRBJ2-1 TRBV27 TGTGCCAGCAGTTTATCGAGGAGACAGCTACACAATGAGCAGTTCTTC CASSLSRRQLHNEQFF
TRBD1 many TRBJ1-3 TRBV10-2 TGCGCCAGCAGTTTCGGACAGGGTACTGGAAACACCATATATTTT CASSFGQGTGNTIYF
TRBD2 many TRBJ2-5 TRBV12-3/TRBV12-4 TGTGCCAGCACCTGGGGCCTAGCGGTCTCGACCCAGTACTTC CASTWGLAVSTQYF
. . TRBJ1-1 TRBV5-4 TGTGCCAGCAGCCCCGGACGGAATAAGGTGGCTTTCTTT CASSPGRNKVAFF
. few TRBJ2-2 TRBV2 TGTGCCAGCAGTCGCACGGCGACCCTATCCGCGAACACCGGGGAGCTGTTTTTT CASSRTATLSANTGELFF
. many TRBJ2-2 TRBV10-2 TGCGCCAGCAGTGAGTCTTGGCAGGCCAACACCGGGGAGCTGTTTTTT CASSESWQANTGELFF
. many TRBJ1-2 TRBV6-6 TGTGCCAGCAGTTACCAGGGGAAGGGTGGCTACACCTTC CASSYQGKGGYTF
TRBD2 once TRBJ2-1 TRBV19 TGTGCCAGTCTCGCGGCGGGAGGTTACAATGAGCAGTTCTTC CASLAAGGYNEQFF
. . TRBJ1-2 TRBV28 TGTGCCAGCAGCAATCAAAGGGGATATGGCTACACCTTC CASSNQRGYGYTF
. few TRBJ2-1 TRBV5-5 TGTGCCAGCAGCCCCGTCAGAGGGGGGGAGCAGTTCTTC CASSPVRGGEQFF
TRBD1 few TRBJ2-1 TRBV19 TGTGCCAGCCGGACAGGGGGCGGGGGTGAGCAGTTCTTC CASRTGGGGEQFF
. many TRBJ1-1 TRBV5-8 TGTGCCAGCAGCCCGTCCCTCAGGGCTGAAGCTTTCTTT CASSPSLRAEAFF
TRBD1 few TRBJ1-2 TRBV10-3 TGTGCCATCAGTGTGGGGACAGCTAACTATGGCTACACCTTC CAISVGTANYGYTF
TRBD2 many TRBJ2-5 TRBV6-1 TGTGCCAGCACGCAACTAGCGGACCAAGAGACCCAGTACTTC CASTQLADQETQYF
. few TRBJ2-5 TRBV3-2 TGTGCCAGCAGCCCACAACAGGGAGAGACCCAGTACTTC CASSPQQGETQYF
. many TRBJ1-5 TRBV30 TGTGCCTGGAACCATCATCCAGGGAATCAGCCCCAGCATTTT CAWNHHPGNQPQHF
. few TRBJ1-5 TRBV6-1 TGTGCCAGCAGTCGTACGGGCGAGGGCAATCAGCCCCAGCATTTT CASSRTGEGNQPQHF
. . TRBJ2-2 TRBV4-1 TGCGCCAGCAGGAGAGGGTCCTTAAACACCGGGGAGCTGTTTTTT CASRRGSLNTGELFF
TRBD1 . TRBJ2-1 TRBV6-1 TGTGCCAGCAGTGAAGCGTATTGGGGGCAGGGGGACATGGAGCAGTTCTTC CASSEAYWGQGDMEQFF